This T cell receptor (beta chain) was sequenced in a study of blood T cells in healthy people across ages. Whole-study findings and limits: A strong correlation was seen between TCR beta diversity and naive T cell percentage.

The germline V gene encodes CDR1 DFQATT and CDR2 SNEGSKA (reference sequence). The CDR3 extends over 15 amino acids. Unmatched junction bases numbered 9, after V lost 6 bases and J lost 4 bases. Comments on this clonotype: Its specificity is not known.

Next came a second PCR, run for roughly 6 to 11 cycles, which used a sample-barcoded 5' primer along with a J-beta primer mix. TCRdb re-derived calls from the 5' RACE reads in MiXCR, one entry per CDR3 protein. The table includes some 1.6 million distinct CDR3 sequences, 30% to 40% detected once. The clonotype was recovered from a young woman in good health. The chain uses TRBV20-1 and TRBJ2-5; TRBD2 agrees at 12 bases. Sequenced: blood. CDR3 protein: CSAVYLAGGSETQYF. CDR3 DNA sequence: TGCAGTGCCGTATATCTAGCGGGGGGGTCAGAGACCCAGTACTTC.